Sequencing of this T cell receptor (beta chain) was carried out in a study of T cell clones after liver transplantation. The CDR3 is 14 residues long. Looked up from germline, CDR1 is MGHDK and CDR2 is SYGVNS. Trimming cost V 6 bases and J 0 bases, with 9 bases left between them. This table comes from immunoSEQ multiplex PCR, and its TCRdb copy is limited to in-frame clones, with some not included. The sample yields about 68,000 clones, 80% to 95% seen once. The sample was CD4+ T cells from blood, taken about 25 months after liver transplant. This receptor was identified in a human patient who received a liver transplant. A subset of T cells may come from the graft donor. The chain carries TRBV25-1 and TRBJ2-1; a weak D match, TRBD2 (5 bases). The CDR3 loop reads CASRAVNSYNEQFF. The CDR3 nucleotides read TGTGCCAGCAGAGCGGTGAACTCCTACAATGAGCAGTTCTTC.